This T cell receptor (beta chain) was recorded in a study of regulatory T cells in long-lasting Graves disease (TCRdb year 2021). About the investigation overall: Antithyroid drugs had been taken for less than 3 months by newly diagnosed Graves' disease patients. Patients with persistent Graves' disease were compared with patients with newly diagnosed Graves' disease using TCR sequencing and RNA sequencing of peripheral blood. The study was conducted in China and was registered as a clinical trial. A total of around 35 samples underwent TCR sequencing, from roughly 13 patients with persistent Graves' disease and 20 or so patients with newly diagnosed Graves' disease. Summary of the overall study and its limitations: Preferential use of TRBV28, TRBJ1-2 and TRBJ2-5 was observed in persistent disease, whereas TRBV20-1 and TRBJ2-1 were favored in newly diagnosed disease. Sequencing and analysis were restricted to the TCR beta chain. The study examined only peripheral blood because the primary lesion, thyroid tissue, could not be accessed. Compared with newly diagnosed patients, patients with persistent Graves' disease had lower TCR Shannon entropy and fewer highly expanded clones, which suggests clonal expansion. Patients with persistent disease shared more public clonotypes (about 2,500) than newly diagnosed patients did (966). As a limitation, the authors acknowledged that the small sample size may reduce accuracy.

Counted from cysteine to phenylalanine, this CDR3 has 18 amino acids. The sequence is cut down to CDR3 DNA, 54 bases in frame from base 1. V loses 4 bases at its end and J loses 5 bases; junction bases beyond the gene matches: 10. Sequences LGHDT (CDR1) and YNNKEL (CDR2) are obtained from the germline V gene (reference sequence). The library relied on multiplex PCR. This sample was sequenced with an Illumina HiSeq 4000. CDR3 regions were amplified by Arm-PCR with iRepertoire HTBI primers to construct TCR beta libraries. Before sequencing, the PCR products went through gel purification. As for how the authors treated the data: Across samples, 62 TRBV and 14 TRBJ segments were identified and used for gene usage analysis of CDR3 amino acid clonotypes. COPE and FqMerger were used to merge filtered high-quality paired reads into contigs. Contigs were aligned with BLAST to IMGT TRBV, TRBD and TRBJ reference genes, and CDR3 was defined per IMGT. Any clonotype with a frequency above 0.1% was counted as a highly expanded clone. Shannon entropy served as the measure of repertoire diversity, while the Gini coefficient captured V-J evenness. A clonotype found in more than one individual was treated as public. TCRdb trimmed public reads at Q25 via fastp, called clones via MiXCR and kept in-frame beta chains. Duplicate CDR3 protein sequences are folded into a single record with the most common DNA and genes. In this record, the V and J calls reflect TCRdb's handling and not the investigators' own analysis. In this sample the table shows roughly 380,000 distinct CDR3 sequences, around 15% of which occur a single time. The ten largest clones represent roughly 27% of the sample.

The time point label, read with the paper, signifies: newly diagnosed GD, antithyroid drugs for less than 3 months. For both TCR sequencing and RNA sequencing, RNA was extracted from PBMCs in TRIzol. Graves' disease was diagnosed according to American Thyroid Association guidelines. The patients came from an endocrinology department in Xi'an, China. Each patient gave approximately 8.8 milliliters of peripheral blood, collected in an EDTA anticoagulant tube. Ficoll Paque Plus density gradient separation was used to isolate PBMCs, and no further T cell sorting was done. RNA quality was checked with an Agilent 2100 Bioanalyzer and agarose gel, and concentration with a NanoDrop 2000. This clonotype came up many times. Its cognate antigen has yet to be identified. No much larger clonotype is one base removed from it; base qualities were not supplied. This same sample was also taken into another study, of T cells in Graves' hyperthyroidism and ophthalmopathy. The second investigation adds: Stable Graves' hyperthyroidism was defined as no progression to ophthalmopathy during 18 months of follow-up. Hyperthyroidism patients were newly diagnosed, had a disease duration of under 2 months, and were aged 18 to 65 years. Patients with uncontrolled infections, other autoimmune diseases, pregnancy or lactation were excluded. Diagnoses relied on clinical symptoms, serum thyroxine and TRAb, thyroid ultrasound and orbital computed tomography. A first-round RT-PCR of the TCR CDR3 used the HTBI primer set with the Qiagen OneStep RT-PCR kit. Most expanded thyroid clonotypes (frequency above 0.001) were also detected in blood, a finding suggesting that blood repertoires may reflect thyroid immune responses. In cross-validation, a model built on a 13 V-J signature told ophthalmopathy apart from stable hyperthyroidism with 87.88% sensitivity and 81% to 82% specificity, and in testing the same model reached 80%/75%. In validation, the model predicted progression to ophthalmopathy with over 65% sensitivity and about 72% specificity, a median of about six months before onset. To identify distinguishing TCR V-J signatures, a discovery cohort of 100 or so patients was used, comprising approximately 40 with Graves' ophthalmopathy and approximately 58 with stable Graves' hyperthyroidism. Prospective prediction of ophthalmopathy was tested in an independent validation cohort consisting of roughly 20 hyperthyroidism patients and approximately 16 patients who later progressed to ophthalmopathy. The roughly 100 discovery patients were randomly divided into training and test sets at a 7:3 ratio. In six Graves' hyperthyroidism patients, the study also compared T-cell repertoires from thyroid tissue with T-cell repertoires from blood. After sampling, hyperthyroidism patients received methimazole starting at 30 mg daily, and ophthalmopathy patients received high-dose intravenous methylprednisolone. A second multiplex PCR round built the libraries, followed by size selection and purification. Sequencing of the libraries was done on an Illumina HiSeq2000 using paired-end 100 bp reads. Raw data were processed with SOAPnuke, discarding reads with adapters, uncalled bases, mean Phred below 15, or no exact constant-primer or identifier match. COPE v1.2.5 was used to merge high-quality paired reads, and clonotypes were defined as unique nucleotide sequences. MiTCR v1.1 was used to align the clonotypes against IMGT TRBV, TRBD and TRBJ reference segments. Analysis was restricted to V-J combinations with a frequency above 0.0001, which covered roughly 99% of repertoires. A TCS score was defined as the ratio of F50 (clonal expansion) to E x V (chaos), with BLOSUM62-based TCRdist applied between CDR3 peptides within each V-J. Welch's t-statistics and random forest reduced approximately 520 V-J features to roughly 13, which were used in a naive Bayes classifier (R e1071). No statistical method was used to fix the sample size in advance, and group allocation was not hidden from the investigators. The paper describes TCR Vbeta CDR3 sequencing of about 140 peripheral blood samples, made up of some 42 ophthalmopathy patients, 70 to 75 hyperthyroidism patients and 17 progressor patients.

The sequence is built from TRBV3-1 and TRBJ2-1; the central 14 bases match TRBD2. The sequence was collected from a man aged 40-49 years with Graves disease. Donor details come from another sample of the same person, matched by shared clones. This specimen was peripheral blood mononuclear cells (PBMCs), taken at new diagnosis, from a patient treated with antithyroid drugs. In nucleotides, the sequence is TGTGCCAGCAGCCCGAAACCGGGACTAGCGGGGGAAAACAATGAGCAGTTCTTC. It codes for CASSPKPGLAGENNEQFF.